These 8 T cell receptor beta chains were sequenced from one sample in a study of naive and memory T cell subsets (dated by TCRdb to about 2017). The study described a robust, sensitive protocol for amplifying, sequencing and analyzing TCRs, using 3' ligation of a UMI-containing oligonucleotide to TCR cDNA. The protocol used for the library was 5' RACE. Sequencing used an Illumina MiSeq. The ligated cDNA was amplified in four rounds of PCR with nested alpha and beta constant region primers together with the SP2 primer. The public sequencing data were trimmed at Q25 with fastp and processed into clonotypes with MiXCR by TCRdb, which kept only in-frame beta chains. Each record represents a unique CDR3 protein, reported with the most common genes and DNA among its rows. Recorded for this sample are about 56,000 distinct CDR3 sequences; under 10% of them occurred a single time. The ten largest account for around a tenth of the sample.

The receptor set was obtained from a female donor in good health.

This clonotype has at least ten counts. The rearrangement links TRBV7-2 to TRBJ1-5; D remains unclear. Germline V gives CDR1 SGHTA, CDR2 FQGNSA. V lost 2 bases, J lost 6 bases, and 8 bases lay in between. CDR3 length: 13 residues. CDR3 nucleotide sequence: TGTGCCAGCAGCTTAAATAGAGGTCAGCCCCAGCATTTT. The encoded protein is CASSLNRGQPQHF.

Concerning this clonotype: Just one base apart from a much larger clone, this may be a read error. CDR3 in DNA: TGTGCCAGCAGTTACTATCCGGGTGGTGGCACTGAAGCTTTCTTT. Its translation: CASSYYPGGGTEAFF. The chain is built from TRBV6-2 or TRBV6-3 and TRBJ1-1; D is ambiguous. Trimming left V 1 base short and J 4 bases short, with 13 bases between. This CDR3 has 15 amino acids. The germline gives CDR1 MNHEY, CDR2 SVGEGT.

This clonotype was recorded a few times. This chain joins TRBV6-2 or TRBV6-3 and TRBJ2-7; 8 nucleotides agree with TRBD1. There are 15 residues in the CDR3. Germline V lookup: CDR1 MNHEY, CDR2 SVGEGT. The V gene end was trimmed by 7 bases and the J gene end by 0 bases; junction bases not matched to a gene: 8. CDR3 protein: CASTTPGQDSYEQYF. CDR3 DNA: TGTGCCAGCACAACCCCGGGACAGGACTCCTACGAGCAGTACTTC.

This clonotype was observed a handful of times. J is TRBJ1-1 and V is TRBV5-6; TRBD1 matches 7 bases. J gave up 5 bases and V 6 bases, and 7 bases lay outside the gene matches. The germline CDR1 and CDR2 sequences are SGHDT and YYEEEE. The CDR3 consists of 13 residues. The CDR3 spells CASTNYRGTEAFF. DNA of the CDR3: TGTGCCAGCACCAACTACAGGGGAACTGAAGCTTTCTTT. Full variable domain (remainder filled in from reference TRBV5-6 and TRBJ1-1): DAGVTQSPTHLIKTRGQQVTLRCSPKSGHDTVSWYQQALGQGPQFIFQYYEEEERQRGNFPDRFSGHQFPNYSSELNVNALLLGDSALYLCASTNYRGTEAFFGQGTRLTVV.

With respect to this clonotype: A much bigger clone sits one base away, suggesting this may be a read error. This sequence joins TRBV5-4 and TRBJ1-2; D ambiguous. The CDR3 spans 13 residues. Germline loops: CDR1 SGHNT, CDR2 YYREEE (reference sequence). The CDR3 DNA sequence: TGTGCCAGCAGCTTGGACAAAAACTATAGCTACACCTTC. Amino acids: CASSLDKNYSYTF.

This clonotype was picked up many times. V and J are TRBV12-3 or TRBV12-4 and TRBJ1-1; no clear D. V lost 5 bases and J lost 7, with 8 bases in between. This CDR3 is built from 11 residues. DNA of the CDR3: TGTGCCAGCAGTCTGACACTTGAAGCTTTCTTT. It translates to CASSLTLEAFF.

This clonotype was detected ten times or more. The rearrangement joins TRBV29-1 to TRBJ2-3; 7 nucleotides match TRBD2. The V and J ends lost 6 bases and 4 bases, in that order; junction bases with no gene match: 10. This CDR3 is built from 14 residues. Germline CDR1 and CDR2: SQVTM and ANQGSEA. The DNA for the CDR3 is TGCAGCGTCCCTCTGGCGGGGGTTTCAGATACGCAGTATTTT. This codes for CSVPLAGVSDTQYF.

This clonotype was detected many times. This chain connects TRBV5-6 to TRBJ1-2; D not resolved. Trimming took 1 base from V and 0 from J, leaving 7 bases between them. Germline V gives CDR1 SGHDT, CDR2 YYEEEE. This CDR3 is 14 amino acids long. The CDR3, as DNA: TGTGCCAGCAGCTTGTGGGAGGCTAACTATGGCTACACCTTC. It yields the protein CASSLWEANYGYTF.